Each of the 4 T cell receptor beta chains below was sequenced from the same sample in a study of beta chain features in type 1 diabetes. Isolated RNA was reverse transcribed in full, so expressed TCRB transcripts were sequenced. Clones were read by immunoSEQ multiplex PCR, and TCRdb kept only the in-frame ones, dropping some. The sample shows 970,000 or so clones, about a sixth of them seen only once. Sample: naive CD4+ T cells from blood. These receptors all come from a woman between 18 and 29 years old in good health.

This clone was detected ten times or more. This chain uses TRBV2 with TRBJ2-1; TRBD2 agrees at 9 bases. V dropped 8 bases and J dropped 8; count of bases not matched to a gene: 4. CDR1 is SNHLY, CDR2 FYNNEI, per germline. This CDR3 contains 12 residues. This CDR3 reads CASGGLAHEQFF. The CDR3 region has the DNA TGTGCCAGCGGGGGACTAGCCCATGAGCAGTTCTTC.

A few counts support this clone. This sequence joins TRBV19 and TRBJ2-3; 8 bases are shared with TRBD2. Germline V gene sequence: CDR1 LNHDA, CDR2 SQIVND (reference sequence). Trimming took 7 bases from V and 7 from J; bases not matched to a gene: 16. CDR3 length: 16 amino acids. The chain's CDR3 is CASNQGLESGGHTQYF. The CDR3 coding sequence is TGTGCCAGTAACCAGGGACTAGAGAGTGGGGGGCATACGCAGTATTTT.

This clone occurred a few times. The chain uses TRBV6-6 and TRBJ1-5; perhaps TRBD1 as D (5 bases). The CDR3 runs 14 residues. The germline gives CDR1 MNHNY, CDR2 SVGAGI (reference sequence). V was trimmed by 0 bases and J by 7 bases, leaving 10 bases between them. CDR3 nucleotides: TGTGCCAGCAGTTACTCGGGAGACAGCCAGCCCCAGCATTTT. Protein sequence: CASSYSGDSQPQHF.

In this sample, this clone turned up a few times. This chain uses TRBV7-2 with TRBJ1-4; tentatively, D is TRBD1 (5 bases). CDR1 SGHTA and CDR2 FQGNSA come from the germline V gene. Trimming cost V 3 bases and J 6 bases, with 8 bases left between them. CDR3 length: 13 amino acids. The CDR3 coding sequence is TGTGCCAGCAGCTTTAGCAGGGATGAAAAACTGTTTTTT. It codes for CASSFSRDEKLFF.